A selection of T cell receptor beta chains follows, all from one sample in a study of control samples from healthy donors and cancer patients. Produced via immunoSEQ multiplex PCR; TCRdb's table is partial and in-frame only. The profile shows about 110,000 clones, 85% to 90% of them singletons. Sequencing input: PBMCs. These receptors all come from a woman aged 55-69 years with lung cancer. Both conserved end residues are part of each CDR3. A D gene is named only where the DNA matches it firmly. For some rows the clone size is stated as once, few or many, or as a class when expanded; others skip it.

CDR3aa	CDR3nt	j_gene	d_gene	abundance	v_gene
CASGLDPSGLPTYEQYF	TGTGCTAGTGGTTTGGACCCCTCGGGACTTCCAACCTACGAGCAGTACTTC	TRBJ2-7	NA	NA	TRBV12-5
CASSEALAGGLNEQFF	TGTGCCAGCAGTGAAGCTCTAGCGGGGGGGCTCAATGAGCAGTTCTTC	TRBJ2-1	TRBD2	NA	TRBV6-1
CASSVVGTSGGGQDEQFF	TGTGCCAGCAGCGTAGTAGGGACTAGCGGGGGGGGCCAGGATGAGCAGTTCTTC	TRBJ2-1	TRBD2	NA	TRBV9
CASSAPGTPYNSPLHF	TGTGCCAGCAGCGCCCCCGGGACACCGTATAATTCACCCCTCCACTTT	TRBJ1-6	NA	NA	TRBV7-2
CASSSPDTDTQYF	TGCGCCAGCAGCTCCCCAGACACAGATACGCAGTATTTT	TRBJ2-3	NA	once	TRBV5-1
CASSTQGYQPQHF	TGTGCCAGCAGTACGCAGGGGTATCAGCCCCAGCATTTT	TRBJ1-5	NA	once	TRBV6-2/TRBV6-3
CASRRQRNYEQYF	TGTGCCAGCAGACGACAGCGGAATTACGAGCAGTACTTC	TRBJ2-7	NA	once	TRBV6-5
CASSPQVPDRLRGEQFF	TGTGCCAGCAGCCCACAAGTCCCTGACAGGCTTCGCGGTGAGCAGTTCTTC	TRBJ2-1	NA	NA	TRBV3-1/TRBV3-2
CASSPGLVETQYF	TGTGCCAGCAGTCCGGGACTAGTAGAGACCCAGTACTTC	TRBJ2-5	TRBD2	NA	TRBV27
CSAARMDGYTF	TGCAGTGCCGCGCGGATGGATGGCTACACCTTC	TRBJ1-2	NA	NA	TRBV20-1
CASSHRDYTEAFF	TGTGCCAGCTCGCACAGGGATTACACTGAAGCTTTCTTT	TRBJ1-1	NA	NA	TRBV18
CASSSGSGGVQETQYF	TGCGCCAGCTCAAGTGGGAGCGGGGGGGTACAAGAGACCCAGTACTTC	TRBJ2-5	TRBD2	NA	TRBV5-1
CASSRQGKSSGANVLTF	TGTGCCAGCTCAAGGCAGGGAAAAAGCTCTGGGGCCAACGTCCTGACTTTC	TRBJ2-6	NA	NA	TRBV18
CASRLGQGYEKLFF	TGTGCCAGCAGACTCGGACAGGGGTACGAAAAACTGTTTTTT	TRBJ1-4	TRBD1	NA	TRBV2
CASSARQGDQYF	TGTGCCAGCAGTGCCCGACAGGGAGACCAGTACTTC	TRBJ2-5	TRBD1	once	TRBV6-2/TRBV6-3
CASSLIEKRQFF	TGTGCCAGCAGCCTTATAGAGAAACGGCAGTTCTTC	TRBJ2-1	NA	NA	TRBV7-8
CASTLGASPLHF	TGTGCCAGTACTCTCGGGGCTTCACCCCTCCACTTT	TRBJ1-6	NA	NA	TRBV19
CASSQSGGPLGEKLFF	TGCGCCAGCAGCCAATCCGGTGGCCCGCTGGGAGAAAAACTGTTTTTT	TRBJ1-4	NA	NA	TRBV4-1
CASSESGANTGELFF	TGTGCCAGCAGTGAATCAGGGGCGAACACCGGGGAGCTGTTTTTT	TRBJ2-2	NA	NA	TRBV6-1
CASSFGTAQETQYF	TGCGCCAGCAGCTTCGGAACCGCCCAAGAGACCCAGTACTTC	TRBJ2-5	NA	NA	TRBV5-1
CASSLGEGGHQPQHF	TGTGCCAGCAGCTTAGGGGAAGGGGGCCATCAGCCCCAGCATTTT	TRBJ1-5	TRBD1	once	TRBV7-2
CASSQGTNEKLFF	TGCGCCAGCAGCCAGGGAACTAATGAAAAACTGTTTTTT	TRBJ1-4	NA	NA	TRBV5-1
CASSEALWGAPYEQYF	TGTGCCAGCAGTGAAGCGCTTTGGGGAGCTCCCTACGAGCAGTACTTC	TRBJ2-7	NA	few	TRBV6-1
CATAKDGNTIYF	TGTGCCACCGCAAAGGATGGAAACACCATATATTTT	TRBJ1-3	NA	once	TRBV18
CAISLQQGAEGAFF	TGTGCCATCAGTTTGCAACAGGGGGCAGAGGGAGCTTTCTTT	TRBJ1-1	TRBD1	NA	TRBV10-3
CASSQVGLPLPDTQYF	TGTGCCAGCAGCCAAGTGGGACTCCCCTTGCCAGATACGCAGTATTTT	TRBJ2-3	NA	NA	TRBV11-2
CASGPGTGWKAFF	TGTGCCAGCGGACCAGGGACAGGGTGGAAGGCTTTCTTT	TRBJ1-1	TRBD1	once	TRBV12-3/TRBV12-4
CASSLSGDRAQTQYF	TGTGCCAGCAGCTTAAGTGGGGACAGGGCACAGACCCAGTACTTC	TRBJ2-5	TRBD1	NA	TRBV7-3
CASSRPQGPLHF	TGTGCCAGCAGCCGACCCCAGGGGCCCCTCCACTTT	TRBJ1-6	NA	NA	TRBV6-5
CASSSLLAETTSTYEQYF	TGTGCCAGCAGTTCCCTATTGGCCGAAACGACATCTACCTACGAGCAGTACTTC	TRBJ2-7	NA	NA	TRBV27
CAGRGRGTEAFF	TGTGCCGGCAGGGGGCGAGGCACTGAAGCTTTCTTT	TRBJ1-1	TRBD1	NA	TRBV6-5
CASSYTAGKAFF	TGTGCCAGCAGTTACACGGCGGGTAAAGCTTTCTTT	TRBJ1-1	NA	NA	TRBV6-5
CASSLSSRVTEAFF	TGTGCCAGCAGTTTATCCTCAAGGGTCACTGAAGCTTTCTTT	TRBJ1-1	NA	few	TRBV27
CASSALYEQYF	TGTGCCAGCAGCGCTCTTTACGAGCAGTACTTC	TRBJ2-7	NA	few	TRBV2
CASRLAVAGAYEQYF	TGTGCCAGCAGATTAGCGGTAGCGGGGGCCTACGAGCAGTACTTC	TRBJ2-7	TRBD2	NA	TRBV7-2
CASSGQGSNTEAFF	TGTGCCAGCAGTGGACAGGGGTCGAACACTGAAGCTTTCTTT	TRBJ1-1	TRBD1	NA	TRBV25-1
CASSQIFGYEQYF	TGTGCCAGCAGCCAAATTTTTGGGTACGAGCAGTACTTC	TRBJ2-7	NA	few	TRBV3-1/TRBV3-2
CASSLDAGDQETQYF	TGTGCTAGCAGCTTAGATGCAGGGGACCAAGAGACCCAGTACTTC	TRBJ2-5	NA	NA	TRBV7-7
CASSPLRQSYEQYF	TGTGCCAGCTCACCACTGAGACAGTCCTACGAGCAGTACTTC	TRBJ2-7	NA	NA	TRBV18
CASSLNGGEQPQHF	TGTGCCAGCTCACTAAACGGGGGGGAACAGCCCCAGCATTTT	TRBJ1-5	NA	few	TRBV18
CASSLAGGVETQYF	TGTGCCAGCAGCTTAGCGGGGGGGGTAGAGACCCAGTACTTC	TRBJ2-5	TRBD2	NA	TRBV7-9
CASMPGAGDTYGYTF	TGTGCCAGTATGCCCGGGGCAGGGGATACCTATGGCTACACCTTC	TRBJ1-2	NA	NA	TRBV19
CASSQVDSSTDTQYF	TGCGCCAGCAGCCAAGTAGACTCTAGCACAGATACGCAGTATTTT	TRBJ2-3	NA	NA	TRBV4-3
CASSYGSATQETQYF	TGTGCCAGCAGTTACGGTAGCGCCACCCAAGAGACCCAGTACTTC	TRBJ2-5	NA	NA	TRBV6-5
CASSYGFQETQYF	TGTGCCAGCAGCTACGGGTTCCAAGAGACCCAGTACTTC	TRBJ2-5	NA	NA	TRBV7-8
CASSVVEEGETQYF	TGTGCCAGCAGCGTAGTAGAAGAGGGGGAGACCCAGTACTTC	TRBJ2-5	NA	NA	TRBV9
CASSPGTENSPLHF	TGTGCCAGCTCACCCGGGACAGAGAATTCACCCCTCCACTTT	TRBJ1-6	TRBD1	NA	TRBV18
CASSPGGGMGEKLFF	TGTGCCAGCAGCCCAGGGGGGGGGATGGGCGAAAAACTGTTTTTT	TRBJ1-4	TRBD1	NA	TRBV7-2
CASSITGAGNEQFF	TGTGCCAGTAGTATAACGGGGGCAGGCAATGAGCAGTTCTTC	TRBJ2-1	NA	NA	TRBV19